Listed below are T cell receptor beta chains from one sample, sequenced in a study of cytomegalovirus exposure and HLA in healthy donors. Data came from immunoSEQ multiplex PCR; TCRdb stores just in-frame clones and leaves some out. Among more than 120,000 clones, roughly 87% were seen once, and the ten largest hold 4.5% to 5.5%. Sample: PBMCs. These receptor sequences come from a young man in good health and CMV-seropositive. Both conserved end residues are part of each CDR3. D genes are given only for firm matches. Clone size appears in some rows only: once, few, many, or a class for an expanded clone.

v_call,d_call,cdr3_length,clone_size,j_call,cdr3_nt,cdr3_aa
TRBV5-1,TRBD1,18,.,TRBJ1-5,TGCGCCAGCAGCTTGGAACCAGGGGGCCTTTATAGCAATCAGCCCCAGCATTTT,CASSLEPGGLYSNQPQHF
TRBV18,TRBD2,14,.,TRBJ2-1,TGTGCCAGCTCTCCCCCGGGGGGGTATGCTGAGCAGTTCTTC,CASSPPGGYAEQFF
TRBV5-6,.,13,.,TRBJ1-1,TGTGCCAGCAGCCAAGACTCCGACACTGAAGCTTTCTTT,CASSQDSDTEAFF
TRBV4-1,.,14,.,TRBJ1-1,TGCGCCAGCAGCGGCAGGGAGGTGAACACTGAAGCTTTCTTT,CASSGREVNTEAFF
TRBV11-2,.,15,.,TRBJ1-2,TGTGCCAGCAGACCGACAGGCCTCCTAAACTATGGCTACACCTTC,CASRPTGLLNYGYTF
TRBV7-9,TRBD2,15,.,TRBJ2-1,TGTGCCAGCAGCTTAGAGGGAGGGCTCTTGGGTGAGCAGTTCTTC,CASSLEGGLLGEQFF
TRBV28,.,13,.,TRBJ1-2,TGTGCCAGCACCTTCGGCAGGGGTTTTGGCTACACCTTC,CASTFGRGFGYTF
TRBV4-1,.,15,once,TRBJ2-2,TGCGCCAGCAGCCAGTCAGGGCAGACGACCGGGGAGCTGTTTTTT,CASSQSGQTTGELFF
TRBV15,TRBD2,16,.,TRBJ2-5,TGTGCCACCAGCAGAGGCAGCGGGGGGGCCGGAGAGACCCAGTACTTC,CATSRGSGGAGETQYF
TRBV14,TRBD2,15,.,TRBJ2-5,TGTGCCAGCAGCCAGTCTATTGCGGGAGTAGAGACCCAGTACTTC,CASSQSIAGVETQYF
TRBV28,.,16,.,TRBJ1-3,TGTGCCAGCAGCCCCTTGACAGGCTCCGCTGGAAACACCATATATTTT,CASSPLTGSAGNTIYF
TRBV28,.,13,.,TRBJ1-2,TGTGCCAGCAGTCCCTCGGGACTCTATGGCTACACCTTC,CASSPSGLYGYTF
TRBV6-1,.,13,.,TRBJ1-6,TGTGCCAGCCGACCGACAGTTGGGGCACCCCTCCACTTT,CASRPTVGAPLHF
TRBV30,.,13,.,TRBJ1-1,TGTGCCTGCCTTGGAGCTGAGAACACTGAAGCTTTCTTT,CACLGAENTEAFF